Listed below are T cell receptor beta chains from one sample, sequenced in a study of T cells after yellow fever vaccination. TCRdb re-called the 5' RACE reads through MiXCR, storing one row per CDR3 protein. The data contain about 320,000 distinct CDR3 sequences, roughly 6.8% of them seen just once; the ten biggest clones take up roughly a sixth. The sample here was PBMCs, taken about 49 days after the first yellow fever vaccination. The receptor source for this set is a man between 18 and 29 years old who received the YFV17D yellow fever vaccine. CDR3s include the opening cysteine and the closing phenylalanine or tryptophan. The D gene is left open where the match is weak. Not every row has a clone size; where given, it reads once, few, many or a size class.

J,size,V,D,CDR3,DNA
TRBJ1-4,-,TRBV15,-,CATSRDLVSEKLFF,TGTGCCACCAGCAGAGATTTAGTTTCGGAAAAACTGTTTTTT
TRBJ2-1,many,TRBV5-6,-,CASSLGSVYNEQFF,TGTGCCAGCAGCTTGGGCAGTGTATACAATGAGCAGTTCTTC
TRBJ2-4,many,TRBV20-1,-,CSAGELLGTLYIQYF,TGCAGTGCTGGGGAGTTACTAGGGACTCTCTACATTCAGTACTTC
TRBJ2-7,many,TRBV6-2/TRBV6-3,-,CASSYRDNYEQYF,TGTGCCAGCAGTTACCGGGACAACTACGAGCAGTACTTC
TRBJ2-3,few,TRBV7-2,TRBD2,CASSTTNLAGGTGTQYF,TGTGCCAGCAGCACTACGAACCTAGCGGGGGGGACCGGCACGCAGTATTTT
TRBJ2-5,-,TRBV27,TRBD2,CASSLKGGLAGYVETQYF,TGTGCCAGCAGTTTAAAAGGGGGACTAGCGGGGTATGTGGAGACCCAGTACTTC
TRBJ1-1,many,TRBV12-3/TRBV12-4,-,CASSPYTGTDLEAFF,TGTGCCAGCAGTCCTTATACCGGGACCGATCTTGAAGCTTTCTTT
TRBJ2-3,few,TRBV7-3,TRBD2,CASSRGPSGGLGTQYF,TGTGCCAGCAGCCGTGGGCCTAGCGGGGGGCTAGGTACGCAGTATTTT
TRBJ2-7,few,TRBV6-2/TRBV6-3,-,CASSSSEYEQYF,TGTGCCAGCAGTTCCTCCGAGTACGAGCAGTACTTC
TRBJ1-3,few,TRBV20-1,-,CSAKGSGNTIYF,TGCAGTGCTAAGGGTTCTGGAAACACCATATATTTT
TRBJ1-3,few,TRBV7-2,-,CASSLDRGTGNTIDF,TGTGCCAGCAGCTTAGATAGGGGTACCGGAAACACCATAGATTTT
TRBJ2-3,-,TRBV4-2,-,CASSPRGRGTDTQYF,TGTGCCAGCAGCCCTCGGGGCCGGGGCACAGATACGCAGTATTTT
TRBJ1-1,-,TRBV20-1,TRBD1,CSAIRQGLAFF,TGCAGTGCCATCCGACAGGGCTTAGCTTTCTTT
TRBJ1-2,few,TRBV5-5,-,CASSFRDFYGYTF,TGTGCCAGCAGCTTCCGGGACTTCTATGGCTACACCTTC
TRBJ2-7,few,TRBV4-1,TRBD1,CASSQELRQGDEQYF,TGCGCCAGCAGCCAAGAGCTGCGACAGGGCGACGAGCAGTACTTC
TRBJ2-2,few,TRBV6-4,-,CASSRGAGRTGELFF,TGTGCCAGCAGCAGAGGGGCCGGGAGAACCGGGGAGCTGTTTTTT
TRBJ1-5,-,TRBV18,-,CASSGKETVSNQPQHF,TGTGCCAGCTCCGGGAAGGAGACCGTAAGCAATCAGCCCCAGCATTTT
TRBJ1-2,-,TRBV7-2,-,CASSFRTDGYTF,TGTGCCAGCAGCTTTCGTACGGATGGCTACACCTTC
TRBJ1-1,few,TRBV5-4,TRBD1,CASSSWDRGNTEAFF,TGTGCCAGCAGCTCATGGGACAGAGGTAACACTGAAGCTTTCTTT
TRBJ2-1,few,TRBV4-2,TRBD2,CASSQGAGGGGVYNEQFF,TGTGCCAGCAGCCAAGGGGCGGGGGGTGGAGGGGTCTACAATGAGCAGTTCTTC